One T cell receptor (beta chain) is described in this entry. The data belong to a study of blood T cells in healthy people across ages. Together with a sample-barcoded 5' primer, a J-beta primer mix was included in a second PCR lasting 7 to 11 cycles. Paired-end reads containing CDR3 totaled no fewer than 2.5 million for each sample. One entry per CDR3 protein, called by TCRdb with MiXCR from the 5' RACE reads. This sample yields 710,000 or so distinct CDR3 sequences, of which about 20% are seen a single time; 22% belongs to the top ten. The V gene's germline CDR1 is MNHNS and CDR2 SASEGT. CDR3 size: 13 residues.

The TCR comes from a man between 65 and 85 years old in good health. V and J are TRBV6-1 and TRBJ2-5; TRBD2 matches 13 bases. The end of the DNA fits TRBJ2-1 better, so the J call may be wrong. Sample: blood. CDR3 bases: TGTGCCACGACTAGCGGGAGGTTGGCTGAGCAGTTCTTC. Its protein is CATTSGRLAEQFF.